A selection of T cell receptor beta chains follows, all from one sample in a study of shared clonotypes between healthy human individuals. Clones were sequenced by immunoSEQ multiplex PCR, and TCRdb holds only the in-frame ones, with some missing. The sample lists approximately 2,000,000 clones, roughly 92% seen once, with around 0.4% in the top ten. The specimen sequenced was naive CD4+ T cells from PBMCs. These receptors all stem from a man between 18 and 35 years old in good health. Some clones in this sample may be carry-over from other donors' samples. The CDR3 runs from the conserved cysteine through the conserved F or W.

J gene | V gene | CDR3 protein
TRBJ2-3 | TRBV30 | CAWSRREGGF
TRBJ1-2 | TRBV6-1 | CASRSGYGYTF
TRBJ2-3 | TRBV10-3 | CAISVSPSGSSTDTQYF
TRBJ2-5 | TRBV2 | CASNTQYQETQYF
TRBJ2-3 | TRBV29-1 | CSVEANRWADTQYF
TRBJ2-4 | TRBV15 | CATSRGSTIQYF
TRBJ2-7 | TRBV19 | CASSMDFRALSEQYF
TRBJ2-1 | TRBV2 | CASSVQGNQVGNEQFF
TRBJ1-1 | TRBV9 | CASSGIDRAMNTEAFF
TRBJ1-3 | TRBV19 | CASSRTAGNTIYF
TRBJ2-7 | TRBV6-6 | CASSYTDGGNYEQYF
TRBJ1-6 | TRBV28 | CASSLAGWNSPLHF
TRBJ1-5 | TRBV2 | CASSRLMGQPQHF
TRBJ2-3 | TRBV14 | CASSQLGLADTQYF
TRBJ1-5 | TRBV6-1 | CASSADRGPGQPQHF
TRBJ2-7 | TRBV5-4 | CASSPVGGSYEQYF
TRBJ2-1 | TRBV4-2 | CASSQETSGSYNEQFF
TRBJ1-2 | TRBV5-1 | CASSLEARIYGYTF
TRBJ2-6 | TRBV9 | CASSPALGSSGANVLTF
TRBJ2-5 | TRBV27 | CASSLKGGRPWETQYF
TRBJ2-1 | TRBV7-6 | CASSPGLADYNEQFF
TRBJ1-2 | TRBV28 | CASSLPRNYGYTF